The TCR beta chain under discussion was sequenced for a study of shared clonotypes between healthy human individuals. General study results and limits: Clonotypes not shared had lower generation probabilities than those common to all four donors.

The method was immunoSEQ multiplex PCR; TCRdb's version includes in-frame clones alone and lacks a portion of them. The sample holds about 1,900,000 clones, about 95% seen once. Germline loops: CDR1 SQVTM, CDR2 ANQGSEA. The CDR3 consists of 15 residues. As defined, naive CD8 cells were CD45RO-negative and positively selected for CCR7, with terminally differentiated effector memory CD45RA+ cells excluded. All donors were healthy HIV-negative adults lacking recent acute infections or vaccinations. For this clone: Its matching antigen is unknown.

The source material was naive CD8+ T cells sorted from blood. The chain uses TRBV29-1 and TRBJ2-5; 8 bases agree with TRBD1. The closer fit of TRBJ2-7 to the DNA end suggests the J call may be wrong. This clonotype was sampled from a young man in good health. The CDR3 sequence: CSVEAGTGKSYEQYF. DNA of the CDR3: TGCAGCGTTGAAGCCGGGACAGGAAAATCCTACGAGCAGTACTTC.